This note documents a single T cell receptor beta chain sequence. The antigen is unknown. These data belong to a study of T cells after yellow fever vaccination. The study, taken as a whole, reports: Boosting was followed by the reappearance of most primary-vaccination clones (just under 98% CD4, around 90% CD8).

Germline V CDR1 and CDR2: KGHDR, SFDVKD. The CDR3 runs to 14 residues. Trimming took 4 bases from V and 5 from J, leaving 10 bases between them. TCRdb reprocessed the 5' RACE reads via MiXCR and lists one record per CDR3 protein. This repertoire shows approximately 180,000 distinct CDR3 sequences, roughly 6.4% found once; its top ten account for less than 3.5%. The V and J genes are TRBV24-1 and TRBJ2-2; possibly TRBD2 for D (6 bases). Material: CD4+ T cells sorted from PBMCs, obtained on the day of the first yellow fever vaccination. This receptor was identified in a young man who received the YFV17D yellow fever vaccine. This CDR3 reads CATSDLRGTGELFF. The CDR3, as DNA: TGTGCCACCAGTGACCTCCGGGGGACCGGGGAGCTGTTTTTT.